This entry lists 23 T cell receptor beta chains sequenced from one sample in a study of shared clonotypes between healthy human individuals. Here immunoSEQ multiplex PCR was the method, and the copy in TCRdb shows in-frame clones only, minus some. Here the sample spans more than 2 million clones, just under 95% being singletons. Naivety among CD8 cells was defined by CD45RO negativity and positive CCR7 selection, thereby excluding terminally differentiated effector memory CD45RA+ cells. Sample: naive CD8+ T cells from PBMCs. The receptors shown here come from a man aged 18 to 30 in good health. Some clones in this sample may be carry-over from other donors' samples.

This sequence joins TRBV7-6 and TRBJ2-3; no firm D call. Looked up from germline, CDR1 is SGHVS and CDR2 is FNYEAQ. The V end lost 2 bases, the J end lost 6 bases, and 9 bases lay between the germline ends. The CDR3 has 13 amino acids. The CDR3 DNA is TGTGCCAGCAGCTTAATGCTTCGGGATACGCAGTATTTT. It yields the protein CASSLMLRDTQYF.

The V call is TRBV19, the J call TRBJ1-1; D is perhaps TRBD1 (5 bases). In germline, CDR1 is LNHDA, CDR2 SQIVND (reference sequence). The CDR3 runs 16 residues. V was cut by 0 bases and J by 7 bases, with 18 bases left in between. The CDR3 reads CASSIDYVLGTFEAFF. The CDR3 coding sequence is TGTGCCAGTAGTATAGATTATGTGTTGGGGACGTTTGAAGCTTTCTTT.

The chain joins TRBV28 to TRBJ2-1, with 8 bases fitting TRBD2. V was pared by 6 bases and J by 2 bases, with 6 bases of the junction left unmatched. Germline CDR1 MDHEN, CDR2 SYDVKM. The CDR3 is 15 residues long. For the CDR3, the DNA is TGTGCCAGCAGCCTTAGCGGGATCGCCTACAATGAGCAGTTCTTC. It specifies CASSLSGIAYNEQFF.

The rearrangement joins TRBV25-1 to TRBJ2-7, with D perhaps matching TRBD2 (5 bases). V was trimmed by 1 base and J by 4 bases, leaving 11 bases between them. The CDR3 is 14 residues long. Germline V gene lookup returns CDR1 MGHDK and CDR2 SYGVNS. Here the CDR3 reads CASSESGRGYEQYF. In DNA form, the CDR3 reads TGTGCCAGCAGTGAATCGGGGAGAGGTTACGAGCAGTACTTC.

This chain uses TRBV11-2 with TRBJ1-2; 7 nucleotides match TRBD1. This CDR3 has 15 amino acids. Unmatched junction bases numbered 14, after V lost 7 bases and J lost 6 bases. Germline CDR1 is SGHAT and CDR2 is FQNNGV. CDR3 in amino acids: CASKPTGTVFHGYTF. CDR3 nucleotides: TGTGCCAGCAAACCTACCGGGACAGTTTTCCATGGCTACACCTTC.

This clone was seen more than once but under ten times. The V gene is TRBV28, the J gene TRBJ2-2; D gene uncertain. Germline CDR1 is MDHEN and CDR2 is SYDVKM. V gave up 5 bases and J gave up 8 bases, with 9 bases separating them. This CDR3 region has 12 residues. In DNA, the CDR3 is TGTGCCAGCAGTCCCGTGGTGGGGGAGCTGTTTTTT. Protein: CASSPVVGELFF.

CDR3 nucleotides: TGTGCCAGTAGCCTAGGCCCGGTCGGGGCTTTCTTT. Its protein product is CASSLGPVGAFF. The chain combines TRBV19 with TRBJ1-1; D uncertain. V was shortened by 6 bases and J by 11 bases, with 16 bases between the two germline ends. This CDR3 contains 12 residues. CDR1 and CDR2 (germline): LNHDA, SQIVND (reference sequence). The full variable domain, rest sourced from reference TRBV19 and TRBJ1-1, is DGGITQSPKYLFRKEGQNVTLSCEQNLNHDAMYWYRQDPGQGLRLIYYSQIVNDFQKGDIAEGYSVSREKKESFPLTVTSAQKNPTAFYLCASSLGPVGAFFGQGTRLTVV.

This clone has just a few counts. Other DNA sequences in the same sample also yield this CDR3. This rearrangement joins TRBV9 to TRBJ1-1; TRBD1 aligns across 7 bases. The J segment lost 5 bases and the V segment lost 0 bases, leaving 1 base of the junction unmatched. CDR3 length: 13 amino acids. From germline, CDR1 is SGDLS and CDR2 YYNGEE. CDR3 sequence: CASSVGRGTEAFF. The DNA of the CDR3 is TGTGCCAGCAGCGTAGGCAGGGGGACTGAAGCTTTCTTT.

The chain employs TRBV20-1 and TRBJ2-7; no firm D call. Germline assignment: CDR1 DFQATT and CDR2 SNEGSKA (reference sequence). V gave up 5 bases and J gave up 2 bases, with 7 bases separating them. The CDR3 is 11 residues long. CDR3 DNA: TGCAGTGCTGATGGTGCCTACGAGCAGTACTTC. It is translated as CSADGAYEQYF.

J is TRBJ2-7 and V is TRBV6-6; the D is unclear. CDR1 is MNHNY, CDR2 SVGAGI, per germline (reference sequence). The CDR3 covers 16 residues. Trimming cost V 0 bases and J 2 bases, with 14 bases left between them. In DNA form, the CDR3 reads TGTGCCAGCAGTTACTCGAGCAGGAAGGGCACCTACGAGCAGTACTTC. The encoded protein is CASSYSSRKGTYEQYF.

This chain links TRBV13 with TRBJ2-7; TRBD2 aligns across 7 bases. The CDR3 totals 16 residues. Germline CDR1 reads PRHDT; CDR2 reads FYEKMQ (reference sequence). V gave up 6 bases and J gave up 0 bases; unmatched junction bases: 11. The CDR3 region is CASRGGEDGSSYEQYF. CDR3 DNA sequence: TGTGCCAGCAGGGGAGGGGAGGACGGGAGCTCCTACGAGCAGTACTTC.

The J gene is TRBJ2-5, the V gene TRBV5-1; 10 positions match TRBD2. V shed 3 bases and J 7 bases; nucleotides not matched to a gene: 9. In germline, CDR1 is SGHRS, CDR2 YFSETQ. This CDR3 spans 15 amino acids. CDR3 sequence reads: CASSSTSGDPVTQYF. Written as DNA, the CDR3 is TGCGCCAGCAGCTCTACTAGCGGGGACCCAGTGACCCAGTACTTC.

The chain has TRBV5-1 and TRBJ2-1, with unresolved D. Germline V gives CDR1 SGHRS, CDR2 YFSETQ. Trimming took off 0 bases at V and 0 bases at J, with 19 bases between the two ends. The CDR3 has 19 amino acids. The CDR3 nucleotides are TGCGCCAGCAGCTTGGGGAGTCGGGCCTCCCCCCTCTCCTACAATGAGCAGTTCTTC. This codes for CASSLGSRASPLSYNEQFF.

The chain joins TRBV6-1 to TRBJ2-1; 9 bases are shared with TRBD2. V lost 8 bases to trimming and J lost 1 base; unmatched junction nucleotides: 3. Looked up from germline, CDR1 is MNHNS and CDR2 is SASEGT. This CDR3 comprises 14 residues. The CDR3 DNA reads TGTGCCAGCGGCGGGAGGGGATCCTACAATGAGCAGTTCTTC. Its translation is CASGGRGSYNEQFF.

The J gene is TRBJ1-4, the V gene TRBV7-8; no definite D call. Germline assignment: CDR1 SGHVS and CDR2 FQNEAQ. The CDR3 runs to 16 residues. Trimming took off 1 base at V and 0 bases at J, with 9 bases between the two ends. The CDR3 protein is CASSLGNRATNEKLFF. The CDR3 DNA follows: TGTGCCAGCAGCTTAGGTAACAGAGCAACTAATGAAAAACTGTTTTTT. Variable domain in full (rest from reference TRBV7-8 and TRBJ1-4): GAGVSQSPRYKVAKRGQDVALRCDPISGHVSLFWYQQALGQGPEFLTYFQNEAQLDKSGLPSDRFFAERPEGSVSTLKIQRTQQEDSAVYLCASSLGNRATNEKLFFGSGTQLSVL.

This chain uses TRBV9 with TRBJ2-3; perhaps TRBD2 as D (5 bases). This CDR3 is 16 amino acids long. V was shortened by 2 bases and J by 4 bases, with 17 bases between the two germline ends. Germline assignment: CDR1 SGDLS and CDR2 YYNGEE. The CDR3 DNA is TGTGCCAGCAGCGTCACGGTGGCGGGCTGGGCAGATACGCAGTATTTT. It yields the protein CASSVTVAGWADTQYF.

This clone was found once. CDR3 loop: CATSLGTNQPQHF. The CDR3 DNA follows: TGTGCCACCAGCCTCGGAACCAATCAGCCCCAGCATTTT. The gene calls are TRBV15 and TRBJ1-5; no clear D. V was pared by 5 bases and J by 3 bases, with 8 bases between. The CDR3 is made up of 13 amino acids. Germline V lookup: CDR1 LNHNV, CDR2 YYDKDF (reference sequence).

The rearrangement links TRBV10-3 to TRBJ2-1, with TRBD2 as a possible D gene (5 bases). The CDR3 has 16 amino acids. The V end was cut by 6 bases, the J end by 4 bases, with 19 bases between. Germline V lookup: CDR1 ENHRY, CDR2 SYGVKD. In DNA form, the CDR3 reads TGTGCCATCAGCCCTTTCCGGGAACCCCCTTACAATGAGCAGTTCTTC. Protein product: CAISPFREPPYNEQFF.

The V gene is TRBV11-2, the J gene TRBJ1-1; a weak D match, TRBD1 (6 bases). Trimming removed 7 bases at V and 5 bases at J, with 17 bases between. The CDR3 is 14 amino acids. CDR1 and CDR2 (germline): SGHAT, FQNNGV. CDR3 protein: CASKQGLRGTEAFF. Here the CDR3 DNA reads TGTGCCAGCAAACAGGGACTGCGTGGGACTGAAGCTTTCTTT.

The V call is TRBV7-9, the J call TRBJ2-7, with D unclear. This CDR3 contains 13 residues. The germline V and J ends were trimmed by 7 bases and 4 bases, with 14 bases remaining between them. Germline V lookup: CDR1 SEHNR, CDR2 FQNEAQ (reference sequence). The CDR3 protein is CASKESIQYEQYF. CDR3 bases: TGTGCCAGCAAGGAGAGCATCCAGTACGAGCAGTACTTC.

Here the CDR3 reads CASSPGGQVNEKLFF. The DNA for the CDR3 is TGTGCCAGCAGCCCCGGAGGACAGGTTAATGAAAAACTGTTTTTT. V is TRBV7-9 and J is TRBJ1-4, with 7 bases matching TRBD1. This CDR3 region has 15 residues. CDR1 and CDR2 (germline): SEHNR, FQNEAQ (reference sequence). Trimming cost V 5 bases and J 4 bases; bases outside gene matches: 7.

This chain connects TRBV19 to TRBJ1-1; D ambiguous. Germline CDR1 LNHDA, CDR2 SQIVND (reference sequence). The CDR3 has 15 amino acids. Trimming took 1 base from V and 0 from J, leaving 9 bases between them. The DNA of the CDR3 is TGTGCCAGTAGTATAGGCCCAGCGATGAACACTGAAGCTTTCTTT. Its protein is CASSIGPAMNTEAFF.

The rearrangement links TRBV10-2 to TRBJ2-1; D not certain. This CDR3 region has 15 residues. The V gene's germline CDR1 is WSHSY and CDR2 SAAADI. V was cut by 6 bases and J by 6 bases, with 18 bases left in between. The CDR3, as DNA: TGCGCCAGCAGCAAAGAGGTTAACTATATCAATGAGCAGTTCTTC. This sequence encodes CASSKEVNYINEQFF.